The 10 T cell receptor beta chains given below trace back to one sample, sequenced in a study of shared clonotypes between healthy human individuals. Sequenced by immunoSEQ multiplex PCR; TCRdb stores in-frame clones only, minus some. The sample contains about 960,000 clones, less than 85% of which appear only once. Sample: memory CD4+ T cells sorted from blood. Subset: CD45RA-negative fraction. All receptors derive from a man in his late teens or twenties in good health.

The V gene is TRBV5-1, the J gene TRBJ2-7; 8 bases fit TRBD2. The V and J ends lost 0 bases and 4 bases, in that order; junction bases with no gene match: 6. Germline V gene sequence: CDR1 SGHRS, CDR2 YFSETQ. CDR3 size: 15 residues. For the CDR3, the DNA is TGCGCCAGCAGCTTGGGGGGACTAGATGTGTACGAGCAGTACTTC. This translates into CASSLGGLDVYEQYF.

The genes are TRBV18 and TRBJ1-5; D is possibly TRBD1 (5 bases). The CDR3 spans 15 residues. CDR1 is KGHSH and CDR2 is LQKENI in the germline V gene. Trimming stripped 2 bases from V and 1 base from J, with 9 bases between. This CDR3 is CASSPWAGSNQPQHF. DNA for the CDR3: TGTGCCAGCTCACCATGGGCAGGGAGCAATCAGCCCCAGCATTTT. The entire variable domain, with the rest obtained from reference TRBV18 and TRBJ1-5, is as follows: NAGVMQNPRHLVRRRGQEARLRCSPMKGHSHVYWYRQLPEEGLKFMVYLQKENIIDESGMPKERFSAEFPKEGPSILRIQQVVRGDSAAYFCASSPWAGSNQPQHFGDGTRLSIL.

As DNA, the CDR3 is TGTGCCAGCAGCTTAGGTCAAGGGGAGCAGTTCTTC. Translated: CASSLGQGEQFF. The chain employs TRBV11-3 and TRBJ2-1; unclear D gene. The ends were cut back, 1 base at V and 10 bases at J, with 8 bases in the middle. Looked up from germline, CDR1 is SGHNT and CDR2 is YENEEA. The CDR3 is 12 residues long.

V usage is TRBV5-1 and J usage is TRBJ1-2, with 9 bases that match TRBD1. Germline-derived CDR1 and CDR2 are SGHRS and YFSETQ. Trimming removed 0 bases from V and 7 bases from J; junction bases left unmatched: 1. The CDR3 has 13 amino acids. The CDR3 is CASSLGTGVGYTF. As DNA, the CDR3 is TGCGCCAGCAGCTTGGGGACAGGGGTTGGCTACACCTTC.

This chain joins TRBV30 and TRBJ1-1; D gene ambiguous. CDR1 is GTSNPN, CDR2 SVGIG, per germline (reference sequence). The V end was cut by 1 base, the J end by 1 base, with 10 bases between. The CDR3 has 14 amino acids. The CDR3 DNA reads TGTGCCTGGAGTGACTGGACGGCGAACACTGAAGCTTTCTTT. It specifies CAWSDWTANTEAFF.

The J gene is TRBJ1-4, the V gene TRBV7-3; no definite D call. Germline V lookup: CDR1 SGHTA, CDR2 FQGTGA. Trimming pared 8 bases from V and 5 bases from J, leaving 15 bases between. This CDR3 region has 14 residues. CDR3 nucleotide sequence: TGTGCCAGCGGGAGGACGGTTAAGAATGAAAAACTGTTTTTT. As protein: CASGRTVKNEKLFF.

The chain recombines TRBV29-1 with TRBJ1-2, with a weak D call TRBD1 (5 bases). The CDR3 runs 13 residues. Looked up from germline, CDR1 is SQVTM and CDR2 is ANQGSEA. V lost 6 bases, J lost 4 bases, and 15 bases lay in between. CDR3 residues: CSVAGGRSYGYTF. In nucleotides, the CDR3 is TGCAGCGTCGCCGGGGGGAGAAGCTATGGCTACACCTTC.

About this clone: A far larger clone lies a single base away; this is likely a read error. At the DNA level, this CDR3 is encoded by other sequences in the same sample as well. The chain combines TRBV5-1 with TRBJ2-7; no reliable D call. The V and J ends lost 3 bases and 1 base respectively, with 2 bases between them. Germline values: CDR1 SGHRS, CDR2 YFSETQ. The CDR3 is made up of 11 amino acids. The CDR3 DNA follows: TGCGCCAGCAGCTATTCCTACGAGCAGTACTTC. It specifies CASSYSYEQYF.

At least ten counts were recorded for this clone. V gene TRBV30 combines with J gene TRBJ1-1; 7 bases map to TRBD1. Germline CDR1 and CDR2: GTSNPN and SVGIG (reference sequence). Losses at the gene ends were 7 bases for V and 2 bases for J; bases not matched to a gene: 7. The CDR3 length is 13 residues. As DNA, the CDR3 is TGTGCCTACGACCAAGGGGGCAACACTGAAGCTTTCTTT. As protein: CAYDQGGNTEAFF.

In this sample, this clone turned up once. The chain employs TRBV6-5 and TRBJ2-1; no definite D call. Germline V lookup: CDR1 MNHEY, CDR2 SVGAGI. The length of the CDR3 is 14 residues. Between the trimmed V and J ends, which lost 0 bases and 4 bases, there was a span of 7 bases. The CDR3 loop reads CASSYSLQYNEQFF. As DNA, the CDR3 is TGTGCCAGCAGTTACTCGCTCCAGTACAATGAGCAGTTCTTC.